The present T cell receptor beta chain was sequenced within a study of blood T cells in healthy people across ages. This clonotype was observed many times. A second PCR of 7 to 11 cycles used a sample-barcoded 5' primer and a J-beta primer mix. One entry per CDR3 protein results from TCRdb running MiXCR on the 5' RACE reads. The data contain hundreds of thousands of distinct CDR3 sequences, about 34% of them singletons. The CDR3 loop spans 14 amino acids. V dropped 5 bases and J dropped 5; count of bases not matched to a gene: 6. The rearrangement joins TRBV12-3 or TRBV12-4 to TRBJ1-5, with 7 bases lining up with TRBD1. The TCR was taken from a woman older than 75 in good health. The sample was blood. The CDR3 DNA reads as TGTGCCAGCAGTGGACAGGAGGGCTATCAGCCCCAGCATTTT. Translating it yields CASSGQEGYQPQHF.